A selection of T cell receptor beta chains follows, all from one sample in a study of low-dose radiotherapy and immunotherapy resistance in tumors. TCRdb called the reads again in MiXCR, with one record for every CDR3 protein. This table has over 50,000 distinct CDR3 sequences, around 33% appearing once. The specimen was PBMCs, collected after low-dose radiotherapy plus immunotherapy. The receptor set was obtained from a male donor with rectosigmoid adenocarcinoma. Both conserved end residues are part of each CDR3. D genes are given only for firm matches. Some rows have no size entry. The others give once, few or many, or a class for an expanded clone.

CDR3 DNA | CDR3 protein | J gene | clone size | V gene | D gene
TGCAGCGTTGGGTCTGGAAACACCATATATTTT | CSVGSGNTIYF | TRBJ1-3 | NA | TRBV29-1 | NA
TGTGCCAGCAGCCCGGACACCGGGGCGTTCATTCAGTACTTC | CASSPDTGAFIQYF | TRBJ2-4 | NA | TRBV7-2 | NA
TGTGCCAGCAGTGAACGGGGACAGGGAGAGGGAAATGAGCAGTTCTTC | CASSERGQGEGNEQFF | TRBJ2-1 | many | TRBV2 | TRBD1
TGCAGTGCTGTTGAAGTGGGACGGACATTCACCTTC | CSAVEVGRTFTF | TRBJ1-2 | many | TRBV20-1 | NA
TGTGCCACCAGTGATCCCGGACAGATTTACAATGAGCAGTTCTTC | CATSDPGQIYNEQFF | TRBJ2-1 | NA | TRBV24-1 | NA
TGTGCCAGCAGTGACCATTCGGGCCTAGCCAAAAACATTCAGTACTTC | CASSDHSGLAKNIQYF | TRBJ2-4 | many | TRBV12-3/TRBV12-4 | NA
TGCAGCGTTGGGACGGAGAGCTATGGCTACACCTTC | CSVGTESYGYTF | TRBJ1-2 | NA | TRBV29-1 | NA
TGTGCCAGCAGCCAGGATGCCTCGGGAGGGGCCAACGTCCTGACTTTC | CASSQDASGGANVLTF | TRBJ2-6 | few | TRBV11-2 | NA
TGTGCCAGCAGCTTAACGGGGGCGGGGAGGAATGAGCAGTTCTTC | CASSLTGAGRNEQFF | TRBJ2-1 | NA | TRBV7-3 | NA
TGCGCCAGCAGCCTCGGGACAGGGGGCGCATTCTCTGAAGCTTTCTTT | CASSLGTGGAFSEAFF | TRBJ1-1 | few | TRBV5-1 | TRBD1
TGTGCCAGCAGCTTTAGCGGGGGGGCCTACGAGCAGTACTTC | CASSFSGGAYEQYF | TRBJ2-7 | many | TRBV6-2/TRBV6-3 | TRBD2
TGTGCCAGCAGCGGGACACTCTTCTATGGCTACACCTTC | CASSGTLFYGYTF | TRBJ1-2 | many | TRBV13 | NA
TGTGCCAGCAGTCCGCCCTGGGCGTCTTCGGATGAGCAGTTCTTC | CASSPPWASSDEQFF | TRBJ2-1 | many | TRBV2 | NA
TGTGCCAGCAGCGCCGTAGGAACCGGGGGGACTGAAGCTTTCTTT | CASSAVGTGGTEAFF | TRBJ1-1 | once | TRBV9 | NA
TGCAGCGTTGACCGACGAGTTAACTATGGCTACACCTTC | CSVDRRVNYGYTF | TRBJ1-2 | many | TRBV29-1 | NA
TGTGCCAGCAGTTTACCCGGGACAGAAAGCTACGAGCAGTACTTC | CASSLPGTESYEQYF | TRBJ2-7 | many | TRBV28 | TRBD1
TGTGCCAGCAGCCCACAGGATCGGCAGGGCTCCTACGAGCAGTACTTC | CASSPQDRQGSYEQYF | TRBJ2-7 | many | TRBV5-4 | NA
TGTGCCAGCAGTGACGGAATAAACACTGAAGCTTTCTTT | CASSDGINTEAFF | TRBJ1-1 | many | TRBV14 | NA
TGTGCCAGCAGACGAGACAGGGGGAACACCGGGGAGCTGTTTTTT | CASRRDRGNTGELFF | TRBJ2-2 | many | TRBV25-1 | TRBD1
TGTGCCAGCAGTTACTCGACGCTAGGGACCCAGTACTTC | CASSYSTLGTQYF | TRBJ2-5 | many | TRBV6-8 | NA
TGTGCCAGCCAAAGAAGGGGGGGCCAAGAGACCCAGTACTTC | CASQRRGGQETQYF | TRBJ2-5 | NA | TRBV28 | NA
TGTGCCAGCAGCCCAGAGGGTGAGCCAGGGAGATACGAGCAGTACTTC | CASSPEGEPGRYEQYF | TRBJ2-7 | NA | TRBV7-9 | NA
TGCAGTGTGGCCGGGGCAGATACGCAGTATTTT | CSVAGADTQYF | TRBJ2-3 | NA | TRBV20-1 | NA
TGTGCCAGCAGCCCGCCCGGACAGGTCTATGGCTACACCTTC | CASSPPGQVYGYTF | TRBJ1-2 | NA | TRBV5-6 | TRBD1
TGTGCCAGCAGTATCAAACGGGGGCGCCCCAACGTTGGCTACACCTTC | CASSIKRGRPNVGYTF | TRBJ1-2 | many | TRBV28 | NA
TGTGCCAGCAGACCCCGGGACTCCGAACGGGTGCAGTTCTTC | CASRPRDSERVQFF | TRBJ2-1 | NA | TRBV6-1 | NA
TGTGCCAGCAGCTTAGTCCCTGACAGCCTCCGGTACGAGCAGTACTTC | CASSLVPDSLRYEQYF | TRBJ2-7 | few | TRBV7-2 | NA
TGCGCCAGCAGTGACTTCGGCGGTATTCTGGATGAGCAGTTCTTC | CASSDFGGILDEQFF | TRBJ2-1 | NA | TRBV10-1 | NA
TGTGCCAGCACCGGGACAGAGAACACTGAAGCTTTCTTT | CASTGTENTEAFF | TRBJ1-1 | many | TRBV2 | TRBD1
TGTGCCAGCAGCTTGGGGGCCAGGGTTGGGGACACTGAAGCTTTCTTT | CASSLGARVGDTEAFF | TRBJ1-1 | NA | TRBV5-4 | NA
TGTGCCAGCCCTGGGACACCTCAGCTATATACCGGGGAGCTGTTTTTT | CASPGTPQLYTGELFF | TRBJ2-2 | many | TRBV7-8 | NA
TGTGCCAGCAGCTACTCCGAGAACAATGAGCAGTTCTTC | CASSYSENNEQFF | TRBJ2-1 | NA | TRBV5-4 | NA
TGTGCCAGCAGTTACGGAGAGACCCAGTACTTC | CASSYGETQYF | TRBJ2-5 | few | TRBV6-2/TRBV6-3 | NA
TGTGCCAGCAGCTTCCAGGGGATGGGAGGAAACACCATATATTTT | CASSFQGMGGNTIYF | TRBJ1-3 | many | TRBV7-2 | NA
TGTGCCAGCAGCTTAGGCGGACTAGTAGCCCAAGAGACCCAGTACTTC | CASSLGGLVAQETQYF | TRBJ2-5 | few | TRBV7-3 | TRBD2
TGCAGCGTAATACACAGAAGTCCGATCTCTGGGGCCAACGTCCTGACTTTC | CSVIHRSPISGANVLTF | TRBJ2-6 | many | TRBV29-1 | NA
TGTGCCAGCAGCGAGACAGGGGGCGCATTTCAGCCCCAGCATTTT | CASSETGGAFQPQHF | TRBJ1-5 | NA | TRBV9 | TRBD1
TGTGCCAGCAGTGGGGGCTCGGGGGTACTCACAGATACGCAGTATTTT | CASSGGSGVLTDTQYF | TRBJ2-3 | many | TRBV28 | NA
TGTGCCAGCAGCTCCTGGACTAGCGAAATGTTACAGTTCTTC | CASSSWTSEMLQFF | TRBJ2-1 | few | TRBV5-3 | TRBD2
TGTGCCAGCAGCTCTGGACAGGGGAACACTGAAGCTTTCTTT | CASSSGQGNTEAFF | TRBJ1-1 | NA | TRBV9 | TRBD1
TGTGCCAGCAGTTTGAGACCAGCGGGGCACAATGAGCAGTTCTTC | CASSLRPAGHNEQFF | TRBJ2-1 | many | TRBV28 | TRBD2
TGTGCCAGCCGGCGGGCGGGATCTGGGACACCTAACTATGGCTACACCTTC | CASRRAGSGTPNYGYTF | TRBJ1-2 | few | TRBV6-5 | NA
TGTGCCATCAGTGGGAGGACTAGCAGCACAGATACGCAGTATTTT | CAISGRTSSTDTQYF | TRBJ2-3 | many | TRBV10-3 | TRBD2
TGTGCCAGCAGCTTGTTTCCGGCCGCCTACGAGCAGTACTTC | CASSLFPAAYEQYF | TRBJ2-7 | NA | TRBV5-4 | NA
TGCAGTGCTAGTGCCGGGGCGCAAGATACGCAGTATTTT | CSASAGAQDTQYF | TRBJ2-3 | NA | TRBV20-1 | NA
TGTGCCAGCAGTTTAGCGCTAGCGGGGGGTCTAACAGATACGCAGTATTTT | CASSLALAGGLTDTQYF | TRBJ2-3 | medium-sized | TRBV12-3/TRBV12-4 | TRBD2
TGTGCCAGCAGCGCCTGGGACTTGGACACAGATACGCAGTATTTT | CASSAWDLDTDTQYF | TRBJ2-3 | NA | TRBV9 | NA
TGCAGCGTTGACCTCCCCACAGGGGGTGGCACCGGGGAGCTGTTTTTT | CSVDLPTGGGTGELFF | TRBJ2-2 | many | TRBV29-1 | TRBD1
TGTGCCTGGGGGGCGACAACTAATGAAAAACTGTTTTTT | CAWGATTNEKLFF | TRBJ1-4 | many | TRBV30 | NA
TGTGCCAGCAGTTCCGGAGAGAACAGAGATGAAAAACTGTTTTTT | CASSSGENRDEKLFF | TRBJ1-4 | many | TRBV28 | NA
TGTGCCAGCAGCGCGGACAGGGGACACGACGAGCAGTACTTC | CASSADRGHDEQYF | TRBJ2-7 | NA | TRBV2 | TRBD1
TGCGCCAGCAGCGCTAGACAGGGCTACGAGCAGTACTTC | CASSARQGYEQYF | TRBJ2-7 | medium-sized | TRBV5-1 | TRBD1
TGTGCCAGCAGCTTAGCCAGGGACAACGAGCAGTACTTC | CASSLARDNEQYF | TRBJ2-7 | many | TRBV7-2 | NA